What follows are 31 T cell receptor beta chains derived from one specimen sequenced in a study of response to subunit inactivated influenza vaccine. Via MiXCR, TCRdb re-called the RT-PCR reads, giving one row per CDR3 protein. Among approximately 700,000 distinct CDR3 sequences listed, about a sixth were seen once. Material: PBMCs from blood, obtained 12 days after vaccination. These receptors all stem from a man between 50 and 59 years old who received an inactivated influenza vaccine.

V usage is TRBV18 and J usage is TRBJ2-3, with D perhaps TRBD2 (6 bases). V lost 5 bases to trimming and J lost 0 bases, with 15 bases between them. The CDR3 sequence is 16 residues long. Germline values: CDR1 KGHSH, CDR2 LQKENI. The CDR3 DNA follows: TGTGCCAGCTCAACCATAACGCTAGCGAGCACAGATACGCAGTATTTT. Translating it yields CASSTITLASTDTQYF.

This chain connects TRBV29-1 to TRBJ2-2, with D tentatively TRBD1 (5 bases). The germline CDR1 and CDR2 sequences are SQVTM and ANQGSEA. The CDR3 extends over 13 amino acids. V lost 4 bases to trimming and J lost 2 bases, with 8 bases between them. CDR3 loop: CSVGQLNTGELFF. The CDR3 DNA follows: TGCAGCGTTGGACAGCTTAACACCGGGGAGCTGTTTTTT.

The chain combines TRBV6-1 with TRBJ1-5; 7 bases agree with TRBD1. V trimming: 5 bases; J trimming: 0 bases; junction bases outside the gene matches: 10. The CDR3 consists of 17 residues. Germline values: CDR1 MNHNS, CDR2 SASEGT. CDR3 protein: CASSTLDRAYSNQPQHF. The CDR3 nucleotides are TGTGCCAGCAGTACCCTCGACAGGGCCTATAGCAATCAGCCCCAGCATTTT.

This clonotype has only a few counts. The chain is built from TRBV7-2 and TRBJ2-7; weak D call: TRBD2 (5 bases). This CDR3 comprises 14 residues. Trimming left V 5 bases short and J 2 bases short, with 13 bases between. Germline V gene sequence: CDR1 SGHTA, CDR2 FQGNSA. The chain's CDR3 is CASSRTRGAYEQYF. CDR3 coding DNA: TGTGCCAGCAGCAGAACTAGAGGCGCCTACGAGCAGTACTTC.

The table lists this clonotype with a few counts. The gene calls are TRBV7-2 and TRBJ1-2; TRBD1 matches at 8 bases. Germline CDR1 is SGHTA and CDR2 is FQGNSA. The CDR3 has 15 residues. V lost 2 bases, J lost 6 bases, and 8 bases stayed unmatched. CDR3 DNA: TGTGCCAGCAGCTTACAGGACAGGGAAATAGATGGCTACACCTTC. It is translated as CASSLQDREIDGYTF.

This clonotype was seen a few times. The V call is TRBV11-2, the J call TRBJ1-1; maybe TRBD1 (6 bases). The V end was cut by 0 bases, the J end by 2 bases, with 16 bases between. The CDR3 totals 17 residues. Germline V lookup: CDR1 SGHAT, CDR2 FQNNGV. The CDR3 region is CASSLDWGADINTEAFF. DNA of the CDR3: TGTGCCAGCAGCTTAGATTGGGGGGCTGATATTAACACTGAAGCTTTCTTT.

This clonotype was observed many times. The chain uses TRBV7-2 and TRBJ2-5; TRBD1 matches 8 bases. Germline V lookup: CDR1 SGHTA, CDR2 FQGNSA. Unmatched junction bases numbered 3, after V lost 4 bases and J lost 5 bases. CDR3 size: 13 residues. The CDR3 nucleotides are TGTGCCAGCAGCTGGCGACAGGGGGAGACCCAGTACTTC. Its translation is CASSWRQGETQYF.

This clonotype has just a few counts. The chain joins TRBV11-2 to TRBJ2-7, with 7 positions matching TRBD2. Trimming cost V 3 bases and J 2 bases; bases outside gene matches: 16. Germline loops: CDR1 SGHAT, CDR2 FQNNGV. CDR3 length: 18 residues. For the CDR3, the DNA is TGTGCCAGCAGCTTCAGGTTAAAGATTGCGGGAGAAGCCTACGAGCAGTACTTC. As protein: CASSFRLKIAGEAYEQYF.

This clonotype has only a few counts. V is TRBV20-1 and J is TRBJ1-4; 8 nucleotides align to TRBD1. After removal of 5 bases from V and 7 bases from J, the junction contained 6 bases not matched to a gene. The length of the CDR3 is 13 residues. The germline gives CDR1 DFQATT, CDR2 SNEGSKA (reference sequence). The CDR3: CSACTGGVEKLFF. The DNA for the CDR3 is TGCAGTGCTTGTACAGGGGGTGTTGAAAAACTGTTTTTT.

This clonotype was counted at least ten times. This chain connects TRBV4-3 to TRBJ1-2, with TRBD1 matching over 8 bases. V lost 0 bases, J lost 3 bases, and 3 bases stayed unmatched. There are 15 residues in the CDR3. CDR1 and CDR2 (germline): LGHNA, YSLEER. CDR3 sequence (DNA): TGCGCCAGCAGCCAAGACGGACAGGGCTACTATGGCTACACCTTC. Protein sequence: CASSQDGQGYYGYTF.

This sequence joins TRBV7-8 and TRBJ2-7; either TRBD1 or TRBD2 may fit D (5 bases each). Germline V lookup: CDR1 SGHVS, CDR2 FQNEAQ. V dropped 1 base and J dropped 2 bases, with 12 bases sitting between them. This CDR3 comprises 15 residues. The CDR3 is CASSLGEGFAYEQYF. The CDR3, as DNA: TGTGCCAGCAGCTTAGGAGAGGGGTTCGCCTACGAGCAGTACTTC.

V usage is TRBV7-9 and J usage is TRBJ2-7; D gene unclear. The CDR3 loop spans 16 amino acids. CDR1 SEHNR and CDR2 FQNEAQ come from the germline V gene (reference sequence). Between the trimmed V and J ends, which lost 5 bases and 2 bases, there was a span of 19 bases. The CDR3 DNA reads TGTGCCAGCAGCCCGACTCTCTGGCGTCGGACCTACGAGCAGTACTTC. This codes for CASSPTLWRRTYEQYF. The full variable domain, rest sourced from reference TRBV7-9 and TRBJ2-7, is DTGVSQNPRHKITKRGQNVTFRCDPISEHNRLYWYRQTLGQGPEFLTYFQNEAQLEKSRLLSDRFSAERPKGSFSTLEIQRTEQGDSAMYLCASSPTLWRRTYEQYFGPGTRLTVT.

This chain uses TRBV28 with TRBJ2-7; D gene unclear. Trimming took off 8 bases at V and 5 bases at J, with 4 bases between the two ends. Germline V gene sequence: CDR1 MDHEN, CDR2 SYDVKM. This CDR3 has 9 residues. The CDR3 region is CASGHEQYF. The CDR3 region has the DNA TGTGCCAGCGGTCACGAGCAGTACTTC.

The table lists this clonotype with a few counts. The CDR3 DNA reads as TGTGCCATCAGCCCCCGGGACCCGAACACCGGGGAGCTGTTTTTT. As protein: CAISPRDPNTGELFF. This rearrangement joins TRBV10-3 to TRBJ2-2; D possibly matches TRBD1 or TRBD2 (5 bases each). The ends were cut back, 6 bases at V and 0 bases at J, with 11 bases in the middle. Germline loops: CDR1 ENHRY, CDR2 SYGVKD. The CDR3 covers 15 residues.

This clonotype was detected a few times. V gene TRBV7-2 combines with J gene TRBJ1-1, with D perhaps TRBD1 (5 bases). This CDR3 spans 14 amino acids. V was cut by 5 bases and J by 2 bases, with 12 bases left in between. The germline gives CDR1 SGHTA, CDR2 FQGNSA. CDR3 region: CASSPEGFNTEAFF. The DNA for the CDR3 is TGTGCCAGCAGCCCGGAGGGGTTTAACACTGAAGCTTTCTTT.

The V gene is TRBV4-3, the J gene TRBJ2-7, with no clear D. V lost 0 bases and J 2 bases, leaving 11 bases between the germline ends. CDR3 length equals 15 residues. CDR1 is LGHNA, CDR2 YSLEER, per germline. The CDR3 sequence is CASSQDLGNPYEQYF. Here the CDR3 DNA reads TGCGCCAGCAGCCAAGATCTGGGCAACCCCTACGAGCAGTACTTC.

In this sample, this clonotype turned up a few times. The genes are TRBV12-3 or TRBV12-4 and TRBJ1-2, with D perhaps TRBD1 (6 bases). The CDR3 totals 14 residues. V lost 6 bases, J lost 4 bases, and 15 bases lay in between. The CDR3 spells CASSHRDKSYGYTF. The CDR3 DNA sequence: TGTGCCAGCAGCCACCGGGACAAGAGCTATGGCTACACCTTC.

J is TRBJ1-2 and V is TRBV7-9; 11 bases are shared with TRBD1. The CDR3 runs to 17 residues. Germline trimming cut 2 bases from V and 7 bases from J; bases unmatched to any gene: 12. CDR1 and CDR2 from the germline V gene are SEHNR and FQNEAQ (reference sequence). The CDR3 nucleotides read TGTGCCAGCAGCTTATCAATTGGTGGGGACAGGGGGTCTGGCTACACCTTC. Its protein product is CASSLSIGGDRGSGYTF.

This clonotype was observed at least ten times. The CDR3 sequence: CASSVGPGSSYNEQFF. CDR3 DNA sequence: TGTGCCAGCAGCGTAGGTCCCGGGAGCTCCTACAATGAGCAGTTCTTC. V usage is TRBV9 and J usage is TRBJ2-1, with D possibly matching TRBD2 (6 bases). CDR1 and CDR2 from the germline V gene are SGDLS and YYNGEE. The CDR3 contains 16 residues. Trimming cost V 0 bases and J 0 bases, with 10 bases left between them. The whole variable domain, filled in from reference TRBV9 and TRBJ2-1, reads DSGVTQTPKHLITATGQRVTLRCSPRSGDLSVYWYQQSLDQGLQFLIQYYNGEERAKGNILERFSAQQFPDLHSELNLSSLELGDSALYFCASSVGPGSSYNEQFFGPGTRLTVL.

This clonotype has just a few counts. This sequence joins TRBV18 and TRBJ2-7; 8 nucleotides line up with TRBD2. The CDR3 has 14 amino acids. With V trimmed by 3 bases and J by 2 bases, 3 bases remained unmatched. Germline V lookup: CDR1 KGHSH, CDR2 LQKENI. CDR3 protein: CASSPTSATYEQYF. DNA of the CDR3: TGTGCCAGCTCACCGACTAGCGCGACCTACGAGCAGTACTTC.

The genes are TRBV2 and TRBJ1-6; 10 bases are a match to TRBD1. V gave up 4 bases and J gave up 7 bases; unmatched junction bases: 1. This CDR3 is 14 amino acids long. CDR1 is SNHLY and CDR2 is FYNNEI in the germline V gene. The CDR3 nucleotides are TGTGCCAGCAGTGGGACAGGGGGAAATTCACCCCTCCACTTT. Residues: CASSGTGGNSPLHF. Drawing the rest from reference TRBV2 and TRBJ1-6, the complete variable domain is EPEVTQTPSHQVTQMGQEVILRCVPISNHLYFYWYRQILGQKVEFLVSFYNNEISEKSEIFDDQFSVERPDGSNFTLKIRSTKLEDSAMYFCASSGTGGNSPLHFGNGTRLTVT.

In this sample, this clonotype turned up a few times. This chain links TRBV30 with TRBJ2-3; D not resolved. Germline V CDR1 and CDR2: GTSNPN, SVGIG (reference sequence). The CDR3 covers 13 residues. The V end lost 0 bases, the J end lost 4 bases, and 8 bases lay between the germline ends. The CDR3 DNA sequence: TGTGCCTGGAGTGTAATCATCCCAGATACGCAGTATTTT. Amino acid sequence: CAWSVIIPDTQYF. Looking up the rest from reference TRBV30 and TRBJ2-3 gives the full variable domain: SQTIHQWPATLVQPVGSPLSLECTVEGTSNPNLYWYRQAAGRGLQLLFYSVGIGQISSEVPQNLSASRPQDRQFILSSKKLLLSDSGFYLCAWSVIIPDTQYFGPGTRLTVL.

In its sample, this clonotype was seen many times. The V gene is TRBV12-3 or TRBV12-4, the J gene TRBJ2-2, with D perhaps TRBD1 (7 bases). This CDR3 has 15 amino acids. Trimming removed 6 bases from V and 5 bases from J, with 16 bases in between. The CDR3 sequence is CASRYRQGGTGELFF. DNA for the CDR3: TGTGCCAGCAGATATAGACAGGGAGGAACCGGGGAGCTGTTTTTT.

This clonotype was detected a few times. This sequence joins TRBV4-3 and TRBJ1-2; D gene uncertain. This CDR3 contains 16 residues. Trimming pared 0 bases from V and 4 bases from J, leaving 15 bases between. CDR1 is LGHNA and CDR2 is YSLEER in the germline V gene. The DNA for the CDR3 is TGCGCCAGCAGCCAAGATATGGGATTTAATCCCTATGGCTACACCTTC. It is translated as CASSQDMGFNPYGYTF.

This clonotype was observed a few times. The V call is TRBV20-1, the J call TRBJ1-2, with 10 bases lining up with TRBD1. The CDR3 totals 15 residues. The germline V gene encodes CDR1 DFQATT and CDR2 SNEGSKA (reference sequence). Trimming took 1 base from V and 1 from J; bases not matched to a gene: 3. The CDR3 sequence is CSARAGTGDNYGYTF. CDR3 bases: TGCAGTGCTAGAGCCGGGACAGGGGATAACTATGGCTACACCTTC.

This chain uses TRBV5-6 with TRBJ2-7; no reliable D call. There are 12 residues in the CDR3. V was pared by 1 base and J by 6 bases, with 8 bases between. Germline values: CDR1 SGHDT, CDR2 YYEEEE. CDR3 amino acids: CASSLRSPEQYF. The DNA for the CDR3 is TGTGCCAGCAGCTTGCGATCCCCCGAGCAGTACTTC.

This clonotype showed up just a few times. The V and J genes are TRBV11-2 and TRBJ2-5; 7 nucleotides align to TRBD1. CDR3 length equals 19 residues. Germline-derived CDR1 and CDR2 are SGHAT and FQNNGV. V was pared by 0 bases and J by 1 base, with 14 bases of the junction left unmatched. Here the CDR3 DNA reads TGTGCCAGCAGCTTAGACACCTCGGGACAGCTCCTCTTCCAAGAGACCCAGTACTTC. Amino acid sequence: CASSLDTSGQLLFQETQYF. Full variable domain (remainder filled in from reference TRBV11-2 and TRBJ2-5): EAGVAQSPRYKIIEKRQSVAFWCNPISGHATLYWYQQILGQGPKLLIQFQNNGVVDDSQLPKDRFSAERLKGVDSTLKIQPAKLEDSAVYLCASSLDTSGQLLFQETQYFGPGTRLLVL.

The CDR3 DNA reads TGTGCCAGCAGCCTCGGGACGGCAGCCGGGGAGACCCAGTACTTC. Translating it yields CASSLGTAAGETQYF. V gene TRBV3-1 combines with J gene TRBJ2-5; D is perhaps TRBD1 or TRBD2 (5 bases each). Germline V gene lookup returns CDR1 LGHDT and CDR2 YNNKEL (reference sequence). This CDR3 contains 15 residues. The ends were cut back, 4 bases at V and 5 bases at J, with 17 bases in the middle.

This clonotype was counted only a few times. The chain has TRBV20-1 and TRBJ2-3; no reliable D call. V was shortened by 6 bases and J by 0 bases, with 13 bases between the two germline ends. This CDR3 is built from 14 residues. Germline values: CDR1 DFQATT, CDR2 SNEGSKA (reference sequence). The CDR3 sequence: CSAPSSLSTDTQYF. The CDR3 DNA follows: TGCAGTGCGCCCTCCTCCCTTAGCACAGATACGCAGTATTTT.

The V call is TRBV30, the J call TRBJ2-3; the D gene could be TRBD1 or TRBD2 (6 bases each). The CDR3 covers 11 residues. From germline, CDR1 is GTSNPN and CDR2 SVGIG (reference sequence). Trimming took off 4 bases at V and 9 bases at J, with 11 bases between the two ends. The CDR3 here is CAWMVGGTQYF. CDR3 DNA: TGTGCCTGGATGGTCGGGGGCACGCAGTATTTT.

The chain recombines TRBV7-9 with TRBJ2-5; D gene ambiguous. The germline CDR1 and CDR2 sequences are SEHNR and FQNEAQ (reference sequence). The CDR3 has 14 amino acids. The V end lost 2 bases, the J end lost 2 bases, and 9 bases lay between the germline ends. This CDR3 is CASSLMERQETQYF. The DNA of the CDR3 is TGTGCCAGCAGCTTAATGGAACGTCAAGAGACCCAGTACTTC.